These 5 T cell receptor beta chains share one sample of origin, sequenced in a study of regulatory dendritic cells for organ transplantation. Data came from immunoSEQ multiplex PCR; TCRdb stores just in-frame clones and leaves some out. The data contain about 34,000 clones, 85% to 90% of them singletons. Sequencing used naive CD4+ T cells from blood. Regarding subset: CD45RA+ naive T cells. Receptors originate from a human donor in good health.

This rearrangement joins TRBV5-5 to TRBJ2-3; TRBD1 might be the D (6 bases). V dropped 3 bases and J dropped 2 bases, with 10 bases sitting between them. There are 14 residues in the CDR3. Germline CDR1 is SGHKS and CDR2 is YYEKEE (reference sequence). Here the CDR3 reads CASSYRVTTDTQYF. In nucleotides, the CDR3 is TGTGCCAGCAGCTACAGGGTCACCACAGATACGCAGTATTTT.

V is TRBV7-3 and J is TRBJ2-7; weak D call: TRBD2 (5 bases). The CDR3 extends over 14 amino acids. In germline, CDR1 is SGHTA, CDR2 FQGTGA. V shed 5 bases and J shed 5 bases, with 16 bases lying between them. In nucleotides, the CDR3 is TGTGCCAGCAGCCGAGGCGGGTTCTTAGACGAGCAGTACTTC. The encoded protein is CASSRGGFLDEQYF.

V usage is TRBV15 and J usage is TRBJ1-5; TRBD1 might be the D (5 bases). Between the trimmed V and J ends, which lost 1 base and 3 bases, there was a span of 10 bases. The CDR3 loop spans 15 amino acids. Germline assignment: CDR1 LNHNV and CDR2 YYDKDF (reference sequence). CDR3 sequence: CATSRAGLPNQPQHF. CDR3 sequence (DNA): TGTGCCACCAGCAGAGCGGGACTGCCCAATCAGCCCCAGCATTTT.

This clone was picked up one time. This sequence joins TRBV5-1 and TRBJ2-3, with TRBD1 as a possible D gene (6 bases). V was cut by 2 bases and J by 0 bases, with 10 bases left in between. Germline-derived CDR1 and CDR2 are SGHRS and YFSETQ. This CDR3 is 15 amino acids long. CDR3 amino acids: CASSLDGQSTDTQYF. CDR3 DNA sequence: TGCGCCAGCAGCTTAGACGGACAGAGCACAGATACGCAGTATTTT.

This clone was recorded only once. The V and J genes are TRBV27 and TRBJ1-3; 9 bases fit TRBD1. Germline V gene data show CDR1 as MNHEY and CDR2 as SMNVEV (reference sequence). The CDR3 runs 15 residues. Unmatched junction bases numbered 6, after V lost 6 bases and J lost 3 bases. CDR3 in amino acids: CASRAGTGIGNTIYF. CDR3 DNA: TGTGCCAGCAGAGCCGGGACAGGGATTGGAAACACCATATATTTT.